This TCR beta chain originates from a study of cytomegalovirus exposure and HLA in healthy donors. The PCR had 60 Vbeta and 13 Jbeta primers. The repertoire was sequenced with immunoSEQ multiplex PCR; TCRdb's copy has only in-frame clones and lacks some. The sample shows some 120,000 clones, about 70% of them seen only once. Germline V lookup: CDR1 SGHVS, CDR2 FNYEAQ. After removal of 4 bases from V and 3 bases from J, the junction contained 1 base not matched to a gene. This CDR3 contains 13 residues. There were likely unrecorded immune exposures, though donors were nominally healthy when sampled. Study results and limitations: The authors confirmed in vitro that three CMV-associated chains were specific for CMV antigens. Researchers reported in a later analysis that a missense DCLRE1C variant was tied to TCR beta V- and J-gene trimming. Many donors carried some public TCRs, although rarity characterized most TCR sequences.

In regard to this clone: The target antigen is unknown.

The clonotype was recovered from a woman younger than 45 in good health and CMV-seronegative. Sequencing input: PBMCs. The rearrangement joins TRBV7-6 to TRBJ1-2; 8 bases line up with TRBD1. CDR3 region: CASSSGQDYGYTF. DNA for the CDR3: TGTGCCAGCAGCTCGGGACAGGACTATGGCTACACCTTC. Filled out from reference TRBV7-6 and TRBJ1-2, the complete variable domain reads GAGVSQSPRYKVTKRGQDVALRCDPISGHVSLYWYRQALGQGPEFLTYFNYEAQQDKSGLPNDRFSAERPEGSISTLTIQRTEQRDSAMYRCASSSGQDYGYTFGSGTRLTVV.